Only one count was recorded for the clone carrying this TCR beta chain. Its antigen is unidentified. This sample was taken from a study of shared clonotypes between healthy human individuals. Findings and limits, study-wide: Approximately 5.1% was the fraction of naive CD4 clonotypes found shared across a few donors. An expected dependence of interdonor clonotype sharing on sequencing depth was noted.

V shed 5 bases, J shed 6 bases, and the junction held 7 bases outside the gene matches. Germline-derived CDR1 and CDR2 are KGHSH and LQKENI. The CDR3 is 13 amino acids. From CD4+ cells came CD45RA+ naive and CD45RA-negative memory subsets. It was across several immunoSEQ plates that each subset's genomic DNA was evenly split. Profiled with immunoSEQ multiplex PCR; TCRdb holds only in-frame clones, not every one. The table records 850,000 to 1,200,000 clones, under 80% of them present only once. The V call is TRBV18, the J call TRBJ2-7, with 7 bases fitting TRBD2. The source of this sequence is a man aged 18 to 29 in good health. The source material was memory CD4+ T cells sorted from blood. The subset here: CD45RA-negative fraction. The CDR3 DNA follows: TGTGCCAGCTCAGCTTCGTCGGGGGGCGAGCAGTACTTC. Translating it yields CASSASSGGEQYF. The full variable domain, with the rest looked up from reference TRBV18 and TRBJ2-7, is NAGVMQNPRHLVRRRGQEARLRCSPMKGHSHVYWYRQLPEEGLKFMVYLQKENIIDESGMPKERFSAEFPKEGPSILRIQQVVRGDSAAYFCASSASSGGEQYFGPGTRLTVT.